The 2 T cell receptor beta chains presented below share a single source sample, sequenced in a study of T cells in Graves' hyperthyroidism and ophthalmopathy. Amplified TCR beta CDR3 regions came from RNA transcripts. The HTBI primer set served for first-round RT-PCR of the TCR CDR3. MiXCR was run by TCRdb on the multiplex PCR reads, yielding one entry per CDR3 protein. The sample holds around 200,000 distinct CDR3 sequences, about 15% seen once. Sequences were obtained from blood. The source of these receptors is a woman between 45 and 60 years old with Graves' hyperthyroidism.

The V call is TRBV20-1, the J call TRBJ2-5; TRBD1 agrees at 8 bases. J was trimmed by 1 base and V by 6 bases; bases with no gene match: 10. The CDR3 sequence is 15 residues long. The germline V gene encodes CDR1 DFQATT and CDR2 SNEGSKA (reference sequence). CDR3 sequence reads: CSAFQGAGVQETQYF. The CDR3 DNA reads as TGCAGTGCCTTCCAGGGGGCCGGGGTCCAAGAGACCCAGTACTTC.

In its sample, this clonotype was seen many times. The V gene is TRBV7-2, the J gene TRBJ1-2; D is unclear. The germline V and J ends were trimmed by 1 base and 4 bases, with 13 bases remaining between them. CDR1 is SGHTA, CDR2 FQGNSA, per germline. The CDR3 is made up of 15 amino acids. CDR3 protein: CASSLESGVIYGYTF. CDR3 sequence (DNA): TGTGCCAGCAGCTTAGAGTCAGGAGTAATCTATGGCTACACCTTC. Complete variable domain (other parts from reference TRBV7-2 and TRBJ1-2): GAGVSQSPSNKVTEKGKDVELRCDPISGHTALYWYRQSLGQGLEFLIYFQGNSAPDKSGLPSDRFSAERTGGSVSTLTIQRTQQEDSAVYLCASSLESGVIYGYTFGSGTRLTVV.